This T cell receptor beta chain was sequenced in a study of PD-L1 blockade in urothelial cancer (dated by TCRdb to about 2017). Regarding the research as a whole: All patients started therapy around 2014 and received atezolizumab 1,200 mg intravenously every 3 weeks. An exploratory multi-omic analysis was conducted of the somatic, immune and clinical correlates of response to PD-L1 blockade with atezolizumab in urothelial cancer. Pretreatment tumor samples, along with matched peripheral blood collected serially before and after atezolizumab treatment, underwent TCR sequencing. Ten or so patients reached durable clinical benefit, while some 21 patients did not. Progression-free survival longer than 6 months counted as durable clinical benefit, and TCR features were additionally tested against both progression-free and overall survival. About 90% of the roughly 30 patients were identified as males with urothelial cancer of bladder origin, and a prior smoking history was reported by 18 of 29 patients. In the same patients, pretreatment tumors underwent whole exome sequencing and RNA sequencing in addition to TCR sequencing. Pretreatment blood TCR-seq was available for under 35 patients, at least one posttreatment blood collection was obtained for around 25 patients, and tumor TCR-seq was available for around 25 patients. Blood samples were analyzed at two time points: 3 weeks after treatment start (second dose) and 6 weeks after treatment start. An ECOG performance status of 0 or 1 was recorded for the patients, and 0 to 3 prior chemotherapy regimens had been received by the patients. A median of roughly 140,000 T cells and just over 80,000 unique TCRs was obtained from blood samples, and a median clonality of approximately 0.08 was observed.

The time point label here, explained by the study, means: peripheral blood 6 weeks after treatment start. The cohort comprised fewer than 35 patients with locally advanced or metastatic urothelial carcinoma treated at Memorial Sloan Kettering on a trial protocol. Peripheral blood mononuclear cells were collected pretreatment and during treatment, with between 1 and 8 total time points obtained per patient. The Qiagen DNeasy Blood extraction kit was used to purify genomic DNA from total PBMCs and from tumor samples. PBMCs were collected pretreatment and during treatment, and were isolated and stored as previously described. Paper-wide results and their limitations: Patients with durable benefit showed greater expansion of tumor-associated TCR clones in peripheral blood 3 weeks after starting treatment (n ≈ 23, p = 0.022). Improved progression-free and overall survival was found to be associated with pretreatment peripheral blood TCR clonality below the median. Small sample size (n ≈ 29) and many exploratory analyses mean the results are intended to be hypothesis-generating.

Synthetic TCR analog templates were spiked into each PCR so that absolute template abundance could be estimated from read counts. Using the immunoSEQ assay, TCRbeta CDR3 regions were amplified from genomic DNA with bias-controlled V and J gene primers. Rearranged TCRbeta segments were sequenced at approximately 20X coverage. The paper's data handling went like this. Clustering was used to correct sequencing errors, and CDR3s were annotated against IMGT so that V, D and J genes could be assigned. Only productive TCRbeta rearrangements were used in downstream analyses, excluding out-of-frame or stop-codon sequences. To compute clonality, Shannon entropy was normalized by the log of the number of unique productive sequences and then subtracted from one. Clones differing between time points or between blood and tumor were identified by Fisher's exact test with Benjamini-Hochberg correction at adjusted p below 0.01. TCRdb obtained this table from immuneACCESS and retained in-frame rearrangements with V and J assigned. These tables miss some clones; where compared with another copy, unresolved V genes account for less than half of the shortfall, and the remainder is unexplained. V and J calls and clone size come straight from that table; D and trimming were deduced from the DNA. This sample comprises approximately 79,000 clones, 75% to 95% of them detected only once. The ten most abundant clones make up 0.7% to 0.9% of the sample.

The CDR3 measures 15 amino acids from cysteine to phenylalanine. The sequence is cut down to CDR3 DNA, 45 bases in frame from base 1. Trimmed from V: 3 bases; trimmed from J: 8 bases; junction bases lacking a gene match: 6. The CDR1 and CDR2 encoded by the germline V gene are SGDLS and YYNGEE. Of note for this clone: Its antigen has not been determined. No base qualities exist here, and no much larger clone lies one base off it.

The rearrangement joined TRBV9 to TRBJ2-1, with TRBD2 matching 12 junction bases. This TCR was recovered from a woman aged 80 or over with urothelial cancer. The material was PBMCs, obtained around atezolizumab (anti-PD-L1) treatment. CDR3 loop: CASSALAGGKDEQFF. In nucleotide form, the sequence is TGTGCCAGCAGCGCACTAGCGGGAGGTAAGGATGAGCAGTTCTTC.